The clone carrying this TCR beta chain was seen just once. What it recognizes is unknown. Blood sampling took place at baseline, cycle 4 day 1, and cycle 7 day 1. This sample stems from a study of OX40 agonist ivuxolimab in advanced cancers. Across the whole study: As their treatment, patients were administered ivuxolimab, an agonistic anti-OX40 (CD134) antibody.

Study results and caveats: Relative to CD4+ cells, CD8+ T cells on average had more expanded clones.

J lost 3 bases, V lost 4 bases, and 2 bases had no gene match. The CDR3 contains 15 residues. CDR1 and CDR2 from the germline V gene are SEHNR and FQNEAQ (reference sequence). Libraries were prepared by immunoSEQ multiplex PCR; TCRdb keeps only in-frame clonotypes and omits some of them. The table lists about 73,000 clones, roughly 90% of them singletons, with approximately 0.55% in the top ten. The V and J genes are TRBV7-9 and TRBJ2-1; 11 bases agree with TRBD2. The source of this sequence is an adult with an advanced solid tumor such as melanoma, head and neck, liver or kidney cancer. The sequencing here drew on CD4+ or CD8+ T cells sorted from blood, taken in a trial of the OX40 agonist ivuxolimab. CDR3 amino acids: CASSSGLAGYNEQFF. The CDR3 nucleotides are TGTGCCAGCAGCTCCGGACTAGCGGGCTACAATGAGCAGTTCTTC.